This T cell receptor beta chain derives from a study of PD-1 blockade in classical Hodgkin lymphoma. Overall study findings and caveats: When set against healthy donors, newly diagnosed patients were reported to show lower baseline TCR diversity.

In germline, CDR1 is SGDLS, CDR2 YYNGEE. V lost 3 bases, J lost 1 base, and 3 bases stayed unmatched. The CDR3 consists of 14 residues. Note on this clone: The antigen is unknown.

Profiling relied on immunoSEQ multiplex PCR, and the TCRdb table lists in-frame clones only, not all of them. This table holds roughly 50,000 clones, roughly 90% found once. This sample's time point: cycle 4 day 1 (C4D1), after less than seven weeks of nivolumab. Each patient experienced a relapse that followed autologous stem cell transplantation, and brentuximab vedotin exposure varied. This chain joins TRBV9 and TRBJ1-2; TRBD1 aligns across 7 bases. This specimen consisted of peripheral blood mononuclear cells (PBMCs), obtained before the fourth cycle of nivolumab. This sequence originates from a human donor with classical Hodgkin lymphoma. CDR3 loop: CASSATGINYGYTF. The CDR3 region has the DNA TGTGCCAGCAGCGCGACAGGGATTAACTATGGCTACACCTTC.